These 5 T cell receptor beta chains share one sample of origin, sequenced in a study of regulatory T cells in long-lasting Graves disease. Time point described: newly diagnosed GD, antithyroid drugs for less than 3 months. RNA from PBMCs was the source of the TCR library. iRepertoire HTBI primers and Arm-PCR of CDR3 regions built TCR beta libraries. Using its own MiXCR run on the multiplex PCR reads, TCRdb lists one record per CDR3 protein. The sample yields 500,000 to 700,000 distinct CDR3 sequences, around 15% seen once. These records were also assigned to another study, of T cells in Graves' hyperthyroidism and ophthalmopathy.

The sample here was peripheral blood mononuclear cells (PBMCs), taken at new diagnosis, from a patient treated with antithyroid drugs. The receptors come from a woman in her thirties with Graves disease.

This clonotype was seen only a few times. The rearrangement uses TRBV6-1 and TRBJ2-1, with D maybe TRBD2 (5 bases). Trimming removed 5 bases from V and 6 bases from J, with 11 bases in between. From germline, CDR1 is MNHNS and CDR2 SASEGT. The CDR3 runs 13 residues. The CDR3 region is CASSRGFPNEQFF. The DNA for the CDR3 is TGTGCCAGCAGTAGAGGGTTCCCCAATGAGCAGTTCTTC.

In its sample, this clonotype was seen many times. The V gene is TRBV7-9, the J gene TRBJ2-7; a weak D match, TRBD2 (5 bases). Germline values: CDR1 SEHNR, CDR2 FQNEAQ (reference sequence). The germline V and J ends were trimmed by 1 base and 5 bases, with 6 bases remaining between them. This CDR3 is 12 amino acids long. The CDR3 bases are TGTGCCAGCAGCTTAGGGGGAGACGAGCAGTACTTC. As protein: CASSLGGDEQYF.

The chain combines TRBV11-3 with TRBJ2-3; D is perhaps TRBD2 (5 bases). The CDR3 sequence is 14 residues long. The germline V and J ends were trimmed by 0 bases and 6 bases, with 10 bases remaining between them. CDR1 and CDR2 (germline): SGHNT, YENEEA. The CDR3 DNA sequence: TGTGCCAGCAGCTTAGATTCCATAGCGGATACGCAGTATTTT. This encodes CASSLDSIADTQYF.

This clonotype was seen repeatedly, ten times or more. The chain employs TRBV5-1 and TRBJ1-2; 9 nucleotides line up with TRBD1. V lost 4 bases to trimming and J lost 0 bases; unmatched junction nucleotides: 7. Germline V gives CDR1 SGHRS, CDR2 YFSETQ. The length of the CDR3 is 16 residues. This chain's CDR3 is CASSRRGQGANYGYTF. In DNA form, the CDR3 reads TGCGCCAGCAGCAGGAGGGGACAGGGAGCTAACTATGGCTACACCTTC.

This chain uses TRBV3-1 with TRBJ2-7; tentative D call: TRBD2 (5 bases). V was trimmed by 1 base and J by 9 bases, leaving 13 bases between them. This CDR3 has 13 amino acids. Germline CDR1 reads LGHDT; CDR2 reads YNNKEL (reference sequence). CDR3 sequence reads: CASSQVGVSVQYF. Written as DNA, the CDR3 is TGTGCCAGCAGCCAAGTCGGGGTCTCGGTGCAGTACTTC.